The 8 T cell receptor beta chains reported below all come from one sample, sequenced in a study of cytomegalovirus exposure and HLA in healthy donors. The data were produced by immunoSEQ multiplex PCR, yet TCRdb's version contains in-frame clones alone and is incomplete. The table has hundreds of thousands of clones, about nine tenths seen once. The sample was PBMCs. All receptors come from a woman younger than 35 in good health and CMV-seronegative.

The chain uses TRBV11-2 and TRBJ2-3; TRBD1 might be the D (5 bases). The CDR3 has 13 residues. Trimming removed 5 bases at V and 10 bases at J, with 16 bases between. Germline V lookup: CDR1 SGHAT, CDR2 FQNNGV. CDR3: CASSPDLARAQYF. As DNA, the CDR3 is TGTGCCAGCAGCCCCGACCTCGCCAGGGCGCAGTATTTT.

The chain has TRBV11-2 and TRBJ2-3; 8 bases are a match to TRBD1. This CDR3 region has 19 residues. The trim removed 4 bases at V and 2 bases at J, leaving 17 bases unmatched. Germline values: CDR1 SGHAT, CDR2 FQNNGV. For the CDR3, the DNA is TGTGCCAGCAGCTCCTGGGACAGGCAGGAAAGCTTCTACACAGATACGCAGTATTTT. This translates into CASSSWDRQESFYTDTQYF.

The genes are TRBV7-9 and TRBJ2-7, with 11 bases aligning to TRBD2. This CDR3 comprises 15 residues. The V gene end was trimmed by 6 bases and the J gene end by 2 bases; junction bases not matched to a gene: 6. Germline V CDR1 and CDR2: SEHNR, FQNEAQ (reference sequence). CDR3 region: CASSFSGGEAYEQYF. Written as DNA, the CDR3 is TGTGCCAGCAGTTTTAGCGGGGGGGAAGCCTACGAGCAGTACTTC.

The V and J genes are TRBV21-1 and TRBJ1-2; TRBD1, the table's D call, was not compared with the DNA. TRBV21-1 corresponds to a pseudogene. The CDR3 length is 14 residues. The DNA of the CDR3 is TGTGCCAGCAGCACCCGGACAGGGGGCGATGGCTACACCTTC. Translating gives CASSTRTGGDGYTF.

This chain uses TRBV7-8 with TRBJ2-7; TRBD2 agrees at 10 bases. CDR1 is SGHVS, CDR2 FQNEAQ, per germline. This CDR3 has 16 amino acids. With V trimmed by 1 base and J by 2 bases, 5 bases remained unmatched. In DNA form, the CDR3 reads TGTGCCAGCAGCTTAGTGATAGCGGGGGGTCCCTACGAGCAGTACTTC. It specifies CASSLVIAGGPYEQYF.

This chain connects TRBV5-1 to TRBJ1-3; TRBD1 matches 9 bases. The CDR3 contains 15 residues. Germline V gene data show CDR1 as SGHRS and CDR2 as YFSETQ. The ends lost 4 bases at V and 3 bases at J; junction bases unmatched: 5. CDR3 nucleotide sequence: TGCGCCAGCAGCGGCACAGGGGGCCGTGGAAACACCATATATTTT. It yields the protein CASSGTGGRGNTIYF.

The gene calls are TRBV10-2 and TRBJ1-5, with 8 bases lining up with TRBD1. J gave up 6 bases and V 5 bases, and 3 bases lay outside the gene matches. Germline CDR1 is WSHSY and CDR2 is SAAADI. CDR3 length: 13 amino acids. The CDR3 bases are TGCGCCAGCAGTCAGGGGGCTGGTCAGCCCCAGCATTTT. Protein product: CASSQGAGQPQHF.

This chain links TRBV5-6 with TRBJ2-1, with D perhaps TRBD1 (6 bases). The CDR3 totals 12 residues. V dropped 2 bases and J dropped 13 bases, with 13 bases sitting between them. The V gene's germline CDR1 is SGHDT and CDR2 YYEEEE. CDR3 amino acids: CASSLIQGFQFF. The CDR3, as DNA: TGTGCCAGCAGCTTAATACAGGGATTTCAGTTCTTC.